Shown below are 32 T cell receptor beta chains from a single sample sequenced in a study of blood T cell repertoires in COVID-19. Libraries were prepared by immunoSEQ multiplex PCR; TCRdb keeps only in-frame clonotypes and omits some of them. The data show around 180,000 clones, with more than 80% seen just once and 9% to 15% held by the top ten. Source material: peripheral blood. The receptor set was obtained from a woman aged 80 or over with COVID-19, enrolled during active disease.

The chain has TRBV2 and TRBJ2-3; TRBD2 matches 10 bases. V was clipped by 6 bases and J by 8 bases; unmatched bases: 11. Germline loops: CDR1 SNHLY, CDR2 FYNNEI. The CDR3 contains 15 residues. Here the CDR3 reads CASRAGLAASGTQYF. As DNA, the CDR3 is TGTGCCAGCAGGGCCGGACTAGCGGCGTCGGGTACGCAGTATTTT.

The chain couples TRBV5-4 to TRBJ2-6; the D gene is possibly TRBD2 (5 bases). Germline values: CDR1 SGHNT, CDR2 YYREEE (reference sequence). V lost 0 bases and J lost 0, with 10 bases in between. The CDR3 contains 17 residues. The CDR3 reads CASSLAPEGSGANVLTF. The CDR3 coding sequence is TGTGCCAGCAGCTTGGCTCCCGAGGGCTCTGGGGCCAACGTCCTGACTTTC.

For the CDR3, the DNA is TGTGCCAGTAGTATAGGGTCGGTGGGGACTGGGTACAATGAGCAGTTCTTC. It encodes CASSIGSVGTGYNEQFF. The chain couples TRBV19 to TRBJ2-1, with D possibly being TRBD2 (6 bases). The V gene lost 1 base and the J gene lost 4 bases, with 17 bases spanning the gap. The CDR3 length is 17 residues. Germline CDR1 is LNHDA and CDR2 is SQIVND (reference sequence).

The V and J genes are TRBV20-1 and TRBJ2-1; possibly TRBD2 for D (6 bases). The V end lost 3 bases, the J end lost 10 bases, and 13 bases lay between the germline ends. From germline, CDR1 is DFQATT and CDR2 SNEGSKA (reference sequence). CDR3 length: 12 residues. The CDR3 reads CSASRGAGEQFF. As DNA, the CDR3 is TGCAGTGCTAGTCGCGGGGCTGGGGAGCAGTTCTTC.

V usage is TRBV10-3 and J usage is TRBJ1-1; D is perhaps TRBD1 (5 bases). Per germline, CDR1 ENHRY and CDR2 SYGVKD. V gave up 10 bases and J gave up 6 bases, with 18 bases separating them. The CDR3 is 13 amino acids. CDR3 nucleotide sequence: TGTGCCACCAAACCGACAGCCGAGGCTGAAGCTTTCTTT. Translated, it gives CATKPTAEAEAFF.

CDR3 region: CASSLNRGTEQFF. CDR3 nucleotide sequence: TGTGCCAGCAGCTTAAACAGGGGGACTGAGCAGTTCTTC. The rearrangement uses TRBV7-2 and TRBJ2-1, with TRBD1 matching over 8 bases. Germline V gene data show CDR1 as SGHTA and CDR2 as FQGNSA. After removal of 2 bases from V and 9 bases from J, the junction contained 3 bases not matched to a gene. The CDR3 consists of 13 residues.

This chain joins TRBV10-3 and TRBJ1-2; tentatively, D is TRBD1 (6 bases). This CDR3 spans 13 amino acids. Per germline, CDR1 ENHRY and CDR2 SYGVKD. Trimming stripped 6 bases from V and 2 bases from J, with 10 bases between. CDR3 nucleotides: TGTGCCATCAGGGACAGACTCAACTATGGCTACACCTTC. Translating it yields CAIRDRLNYGYTF.

The chain combines TRBV19 with TRBJ1-2; 9 bases map to TRBD1. Looked up from germline, CDR1 is LNHDA and CDR2 is SQIVND (reference sequence). This CDR3 has 16 amino acids. The junction had 11 bases not matched to a gene; V was cut back by 1 base and J by 8 bases. The DNA of the CDR3 is TGTGCCAGTAGTATAGGAGTATTTTGGGACAGGGACGGCTACACCTTC. Protein: CASSIGVFWDRDGYTF.

This sequence joins TRBV2 and TRBJ2-1; 13 nucleotides align to TRBD2. The germline CDR1 and CDR2 sequences are SNHLY and FYNNEI. CDR3 length equals 15 residues. With 6 bases clipped from V and 4 bases from J, the junction kept 3 bases outside the gene matches. The CDR3 sequence is CASRGTSGVYNEQFF. CDR3 bases: TGTGCCAGCAGGGGGACTAGCGGGGTTTACAATGAGCAGTTCTTC.

This chain links TRBV5-1 with TRBJ2-3, with 11 bases fitting TRBD2. Trimming removed 4 bases from V and 4 bases from J; junction bases left unmatched: 2. Germline CDR1 is SGHRS and CDR2 is YFSETQ. The CDR3 sequence is 14 residues long. CDR3 coding DNA: TGCGCCAGCAGCCCGGGACTAGCGGCAGATACGCAGTATTTT. Translated, it gives CASSPGLAADTQYF.

This clone was seen once. The chain is built from TRBV14 and TRBJ2-3; 9 bases fit TRBD2. The germline V gene has CDR1 SGHDN and CDR2 FVKESK. J gave up 11 bases and V 6 bases, and 9 bases lay outside the gene matches. This CDR3 comprises 13 residues. CDR3 sequence reads: CASSRHSSGVQYF. CDR3 DNA: TGTGCCAGCAGTCGTCACTCTAGCGGGGTGCAGTATTTT.

This clone was observed a handful of times. V and J are TRBV10-3 and TRBJ1-2; the D gene is possibly TRBD1 (5 bases). V was trimmed by 6 bases and J by 2 bases, leaving 16 bases between them. The germline CDR1 and CDR2 sequences are ENHRY and SYGVKD. This CDR3 is built from 15 residues. This chain's CDR3 is CAIRGGDRRNYGYTF. CDR3 sequence (DNA): TGTGCCATCAGGGGGGGAGACAGACGGAACTATGGCTACACCTTC.

The genes are TRBV13 and TRBJ2-7, with TRBD1 matching 8 bases. This CDR3 spans 15 amino acids. The V gene's germline CDR1 is PRHDT and CDR2 FYEKMQ (reference sequence). V lost 4 bases, J lost 5 bases, and 10 bases stayed unmatched. This CDR3 is CASSSTRTGINEQYF. The CDR3 DNA reads as TGTGCCAGCAGCTCTACCAGGACAGGGATCAACGAGCAGTACTTC.

The chain links TRBV7-6 to TRBJ2-1; D unresolved. The CDR3 is 15 amino acids. Trimming stripped 0 bases from V and 7 bases from J, with 13 bases between. The germline gives CDR1 SGHVS, CDR2 FNYEAQ. CDR3 in amino acids: CASSLAPNTRNEQFF. The DNA of the CDR3 is TGTGCCAGCAGCTTAGCCCCGAACACGCGGAATGAGCAGTTCTTC.

The rearrangement uses TRBV5-5 and TRBJ1-1, with 7 bases matching TRBD1. J was trimmed by 1 base and V by 3 bases; bases with no gene match: 3. Germline V gene sequence: CDR1 SGHKS, CDR2 YYEKEE (reference sequence). This CDR3 spans 14 amino acids. The CDR3 region has the DNA TGTGCCAGCAGCTACAGGGGAGCGAACACTGAAGCTTTCTTT. Amino acid sequence: CASSYRGANTEAFF.

The rearrangement links TRBV30 to TRBJ1-1; 10 nucleotides match TRBD1. V was pared by 2 bases and J by 10 bases, with 10 bases of the junction left unmatched. From germline, CDR1 is GTSNPN and CDR2 SVGIG (reference sequence). This CDR3 has 14 residues. The CDR3 DNA reads TGTGCCTGGAGTCGACCGGGACAGGGGCATCGAGCTTTCTTT. Its protein is CAWSRPGQGHRAFF.

The chain joins TRBV7-6 to TRBJ2-1, with TRBD2 as a possible D gene (6 bases). Looked up from germline, CDR1 is SGHVS and CDR2 is FNYEAQ. V lost 2 bases and J 5 bases, leaving 22 bases between the germline ends. This CDR3 spans 18 amino acids. The CDR3 DNA is TGTGCCAGCAGCTTAATGGTTTTGTCGGGAGCGGCCAACAATGAGCAGTTCTTC. This translates into CASSLMVLSGAANNEQFF.

The sample holds a few counts of this clone. The V call is TRBV5-8, the J call TRBJ1-5; 10 bases match TRBD1. CDR1 is SGHTS, CDR2 YDEGEE, per germline. The V gene end was trimmed by 5 bases and the J gene end by 2 bases; junction bases not matched to a gene: 4. The CDR3 runs 15 residues. The CDR3 spells CASSSGTGGNQPQHF. The CDR3, as DNA: TGTGCCAGCAGTTCCGGGACAGGGGGCAATCAGCCCCAGCATTTT.

The chain has TRBV24-1 and TRBJ1-2; D is ambiguous. V was pared by 0 bases and J by 4 bases, with 5 bases between. The CDR3 is 13 amino acids. Germline CDR1 is KGHDR and CDR2 is SFDVKD. In nucleotides, the CDR3 is TGTGCCACCAGTGATTTGACAGCCTATGGCTACACCTTC. This sequence encodes CATSDLTAYGYTF.

J is TRBJ2-1 and V is TRBV11-3; no firm D call. Between the trimmed V and J ends, which lost 0 bases and 6 bases, there was a span of 15 bases. The germline V gene encodes CDR1 SGHNT and CDR2 YENEEA. The CDR3 length is 16 residues. The DNA of the CDR3 is TGTGCCAGCAGCTTAGATCCACAGACCCAAGGCAATGAGCAGTTCTTC. It codes for CASSLDPQTQGNEQFF.

The V and J genes are TRBV18 and TRBJ2-5; no reliable D call. The CDR3 length is 19 residues. The V gene's germline CDR1 is KGHSH and CDR2 LQKENI. V was clipped by 1 base and J by 0 bases, with 21 bases between them. CDR3 nucleotide sequence: TGTGCCAGCTCACCACTACGGAGACTTACCTATACGTACCAAGAGACCCAGTACTTC. Its translation: CASSPLRRLTYTYQETQYF.

The sample holds a few counts of this clone. The chain has TRBV10-2 and TRBJ2-2; D possibly corresponds to TRBD1 (5 bases). V was trimmed by 2 bases and J by 8 bases, leaving 12 bases between them. The CDR3 has 14 residues. CDR1 is WSHSY and CDR2 is SAAADI in the germline V gene. CDR3 loop: CASSETGARGELFF. CDR3 sequence (DNA): TGCGCCAGCAGTGAGACAGGCGCTAGGGGGGAGCTGTTTTTT.

The gene calls are TRBV4-3 and TRBJ1-4; weak D call: TRBD1 (6 bases). The germline V gene has CDR1 LGHNA and CDR2 YSLEER. Deletions cut 0 bases from V and 8 bases from J, with 16 bases between. The CDR3 sequence is 16 residues long. In nucleotides, the CDR3 is TGCGCCAGCAGCCAAGATCGGGTGGGGGCATTAGAAAAACTGTTTTTT. Its protein product is CASSQDRVGALEKLFF.

This chain connects TRBV5-4 to TRBJ2-2; 11 bases map to TRBD1. There are 15 residues in the CDR3. Germline CDR1 is SGHNT and CDR2 is YYREEE (reference sequence). CDR3: CSTGTGGLGTGELFF. CDR3 nucleotide sequence: TGTTCGACGGGGACAGGGGGTCTAGGCACCGGGGAGCTGTTTTTT.

The V call is TRBV6-2 or TRBV6-3, the J call TRBJ2-3; D not certain. Germline values: CDR1 MNHEY, CDR2 SVGEGT. With 5 bases removed from V and 2 bases from J, the gap between germline ends came to 11 bases. The CDR3 has 14 amino acids. CDR3 bases: TGTGCCAGCAGTCGCAGAGGAAACACAGATACGCAGTATTTT. Translated: CASSRRGNTDTQYF.

This clone was observed once. The rearrangement uses TRBV15 and TRBJ1-5; TRBD1 matches 11 bases. This CDR3 region has 20 residues. J gave up 4 bases and V 0 bases, and 14 bases lay outside the gene matches. Germline loops: CDR1 LNHNV, CDR2 YYDKDF (reference sequence). The CDR3 loop is CATSRDLRGWTGGRNQPQHF. In DNA form, the CDR3 reads TGTGCCACCAGCAGAGATCTTCGGGGGTGGACAGGGGGCAGGAATCAGCCCCAGCATTTT.

The CDR3 nucleotides read TGTGCCAGCGGAGACAGGGCTCGGTCCTACGAGCAGTACTTC. This sequence encodes CASGDRARSYEQYF. The chain employs TRBV10-3 and TRBJ2-7, with 7 bases matching TRBD1. Losses at the gene ends were 10 bases for V and 1 base for J; bases not matched to a gene: 10. The CDR3 has 14 residues. Germline lookup yields CDR1 ENHRY and CDR2 SYGVKD.

In its sample, this clone was seen a few times. CDR3 coding DNA: TGTGCCAGCAGTGAGTACAGAAGCAATCAGCCCCAGCATTTT. This codes for CASSEYRSNQPQHF. The chain joins TRBV2 to TRBJ1-5; D remains ambiguous. Between the trimmed V and J ends, which lost 3 bases and 1 base, there was a span of 7 bases. Per germline, CDR1 SNHLY and CDR2 FYNNEI. The CDR3 loop spans 14 amino acids. The whole variable domain, filled in from reference TRBV2 and TRBJ1-5, reads EPEVTQTPSHQVTQMGQEVILRCVPISNHLYFYWYRQILGQKVEFLVSFYNNEISEKSEIFDDQFSVERPDGSNFTLKIRSTKLEDSAMYFCASSEYRSNQPQHFGDGTRLSIL.

In its sample, this clone was seen a few times. The chain couples TRBV28 to TRBJ1-2; D is unresolved. This CDR3 region has 18 residues. V shed 3 bases and J shed 0 bases, with 20 bases lying between them. The germline CDR1 and CDR2 sequences are MDHEN and SYDVKM. The chain's CDR3 is CASSFPHRIQIANYGYTF. The CDR3 region has the DNA TGTGCCAGCAGTTTCCCGCACAGAATTCAGATAGCTAACTATGGCTACACCTTC.

The chain couples TRBV27 to TRBJ1-6, with a tentative D call TRBD1 (6 bases). There are 13 residues in the CDR3. Germline V CDR1 and CDR2: MNHEY, SMNVEV (reference sequence). The V end was cut by 4 bases, the J end by 7 bases, with 8 bases between. CDR3 DNA: TGTGCCAGCAGTTGGACAGAGAATTCACCCCTCCACTTT. It yields the protein CASSWTENSPLHF.

This clone has more than one count but fewer than ten. The chain joins TRBV7-2 to TRBJ1-2; 8 bases align to TRBD1. V dropped 1 base and J dropped 4; count of bases not matched to a gene: 8. The germline gives CDR1 SGHTA, CDR2 FQGNSA. This CDR3 contains 16 residues. CDR3: CASSLVAGGAIYGYTF. CDR3 DNA sequence: TGTGCCAGCAGCTTAGTGGCAGGGGGCGCGATCTATGGCTACACCTTC.

The chain recombines TRBV5-1 with TRBJ2-6; 9 nucleotides match TRBD1. The CDR3 covers 21 residues. V lost 3 bases to trimming and J lost 0 bases; unmatched junction nucleotides: 16. Germline V gene data show CDR1 as SGHRS and CDR2 as YFSETQ. This chain's CDR3 is CASSSTPGTGHPISGANVLTF. CDR3 bases: TGCGCCAGCAGCTCAACGCCGGGGACAGGGCACCCCATCTCTGGGGCCAACGTCCTGACTTTC.